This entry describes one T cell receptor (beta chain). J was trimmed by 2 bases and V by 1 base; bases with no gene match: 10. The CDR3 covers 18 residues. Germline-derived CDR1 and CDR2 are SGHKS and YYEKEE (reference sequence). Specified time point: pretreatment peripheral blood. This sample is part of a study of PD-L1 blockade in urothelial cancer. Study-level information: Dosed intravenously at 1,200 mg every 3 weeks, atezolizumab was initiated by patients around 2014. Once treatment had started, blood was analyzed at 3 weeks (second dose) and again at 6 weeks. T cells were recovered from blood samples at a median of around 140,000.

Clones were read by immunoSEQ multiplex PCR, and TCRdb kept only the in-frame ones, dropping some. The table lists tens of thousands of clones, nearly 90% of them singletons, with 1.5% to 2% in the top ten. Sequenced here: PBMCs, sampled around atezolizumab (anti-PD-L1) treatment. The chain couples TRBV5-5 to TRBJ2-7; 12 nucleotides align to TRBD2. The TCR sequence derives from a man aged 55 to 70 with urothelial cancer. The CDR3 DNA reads TGTGCCAGCAGCTTGCTTACTAGCGGGGGGACAGTCACCTACGAGCAGTACTTC. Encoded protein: CASSLLTSGGTVTYEQYF.